This T cell receptor (beta chain) derives from a study of tumor-infiltrating lymphocytes in primary liver carcinoma. Study-wide results and caveats: It was in tumors, not blood, that the top-250-clone fraction was significantly higher (p = 0.039). Presence in all five tumor regions was observed for only about 7.5-24% of top clones.

It was from approximately 20-30 mg of unsorted bulk tissue that RNA and DNA were co-extracted. Chronic HBV infection was present in the patients, who were treatment-naive. Reverse transcription of 500 to 650 ng total RNA with a constant-region primer produced TCR beta cDNA. Libraries of TCR beta came from three nested multiplex PCR rounds with slightly modified ARM-PCR. Amplification in the first two PCR rounds was performed using TRBV1-TRBV30 forward primers and a C-beta reverse primer for around 11 cycles each. TCRdb reanalysed the multiplex PCR reads using MiXCR and keeps one entry per CDR3 protein. This sample has 90,000 to 110,000 distinct CDR3 sequences, with around 84% found just once. CDR1 and CDR2 (germline): MNHEY, SVGEGT. The CDR3 is made up of 13 amino acids. To note about this clonotype: Its cognate antigen is unknown. An end of the junction does not agree with germline; a read error may underlie this.

Source material: liver tumor tissue from sampling region 3. Indicated subset: tumor region T3, left-lateral pole. The receptor was derived from a middle-aged man with primary liver carcinoma and hepatitis B virus infection. V and J are TRBV6-2 or TRBV6-3 and TRBJ2-7; the D is unclear. The CDR3 DNA sequence: TGTGCCAGCAATTACTCCGCAGTATACGAGCAGTACTTC. This translates into CASNYSAVYEQYF.